The 20 T cell receptor beta chains below were found in one sample sequenced in a study of control samples from healthy donors and cancer patients (dated by TCRdb to 2020 to 2021). The library was produced with the immunoSEQ multiplex PCR assay. The table was pulled from immuneACCESS by TCRdb, which kept in-frame rearrangements only. Such tables lose some clones; where checked, under half of the loss comes from unresolved V genes, and the rest has no known cause. The sample table shows roughly 400,000 clones, and 90% are seen once. Jointly, the top ten make up around 6.4% of the sample. The sample was PBMCs. Receptor source: a man aged 35-49 years with head and neck cancer.

In its sample, this clone was seen once. V usage is TRBV5-6 and J usage is TRBJ2-1; no clear D. CDR3 length: 17 residues. Deletions cut 0 bases from V and 0 bases from J, with 13 bases between. The V gene's germline CDR1 is SGHDT and CDR2 YYEEEE. The CDR3 sequence is CASSLVTALSSYNEQFF. CDR3 bases: TGTGCCAGCAGCTTGGTTACAGCACTGAGCTCCTACAATGAGCAGTTCTTC.

The J gene is TRBJ2-7, the V gene TRBV10-2; D gene uncertain. Trimming took 0 bases from V and 3 from J, leaving 12 bases between them. This CDR3 comprises 15 residues. Germline loops: CDR1 WSHSY, CDR2 SAAADI. The CDR3 DNA is TGCGCCAGCAGTGAGTCGGCCCAATCAGACTACGAGCAGTACTTC. Translated, it gives CASSESAQSDYEQYF.

V is TRBV9 and J is TRBJ1-2, with 9 bases matching TRBD1. Trimming removed 0 bases from V and 5 bases from J; junction bases left unmatched: 5. Per the germline V gene, CDR1 is SGDLS and CDR2 is YYNGEE. CDR3 length: 15 residues. The CDR3 is CASSVEDRGEYGYTF. The CDR3 bases are TGTGCCAGCAGCGTAGAAGACAGGGGGGAATATGGCTACACCTTC.

The chain combines TRBV2 with TRBJ2-3, with TRBD2 matching over 8 bases. The germline gives CDR1 SNHLY, CDR2 FYNNEI. CDR3 size: 14 residues. Trimming at V came to 10 bases and at J to 3 bases, leaving 9 bases not matched to a gene. This CDR3 is CATDGGALTDTQYF. CDR3 DNA sequence: TGTGCCACGGACGGGGGGGCCTTGACAGATACGCAGTATTTT. Complete variable domain (other parts from reference TRBV2 and TRBJ2-3): EPEVTQTPSHQVTQMGQEVILRCVPISNHLYFYWYRQILGQKVEFLVSFYNNEISEKSEIFDDQFSVERPDGSNFTLKIRSTKLEDSAMYFCATDGGALTDTQYFGPGTRLTVL.

The genes are TRBV3-1 (or the pseudogene TRBV3-2) and TRBJ1-5, with 8 positions matching TRBD1. There are 13 residues in the CDR3. The ends lost 10 bases at V and 4 bases at J; junction bases unmatched: 6. Germline CDR1 reads LGHDT; CDR2 reads YNNKEL (reference sequence). The DNA for the CDR3 is TGTGCCACCGGACAGGGTACGAATCAGCCCCAGCATTTT. Its translation: CATGQGTNQPQHF.

The V call is TRBV27, the J call TRBJ2-7; TRBD2 matches at 7 bases. Trimming took 8 bases from V and 6 from J; bases not matched to a gene: 7. The CDR3 contains 12 residues. Germline assignment: CDR1 MNHEY and CDR2 SMNVEV (reference sequence). DNA of the CDR3: TGTGCCAGCTCGGGGGGATCAGTCGAGCAGTACTTC. It codes for CASSGGSVEQYF.

The chain is built from TRBV5-6 and TRBJ2-7; D is possibly TRBD1 (6 bases). Per germline, CDR1 SGHDT and CDR2 YYEEEE. The V gene lost 0 bases and the J gene lost 3 bases, with 19 bases spanning the gap. The CDR3 covers 17 residues. CDR3 amino acids: CASSLASAGQRVYEQYF. The CDR3 nucleotides are TGTGCCAGCAGCTTGGCCTCTGCAGGACAGCGAGTCTACGAGCAGTACTTC.

The chain has TRBV4-2 and TRBJ2-3, with D maybe TRBD1 (6 bases). Trimming removed 1 base from V and 11 bases from J, with 25 bases in between. The CDR3 has 17 amino acids. The germline V gene has CDR1 LGHNA and CDR2 YNFKEQ. CDR3 protein: CASSQVSVWDMGDRQYF. The CDR3, as DNA: TGTGCCAGCAGCCAAGTTTCCGTATGGGACATGGGGGATCGGCAGTATTTT.

This sequence joins TRBV14 and TRBJ1-4; TRBD1 is a possible D gene (6 bases). The CDR3 is 14 amino acids. CDR1 and CDR2 (germline): SGHDN, FVKESK. V was clipped by 1 base and J by 12 bases, with 15 bases between them. The CDR3 is CASSQGLGGAELFF. CDR3 in DNA: TGTGCCAGCAGCCAAGGCCTTGGGGGGGCGGAACTGTTTTTT.

There are a few counts of this clone. The rearrangement joins TRBV19 to TRBJ2-1, with TRBD1 as a possible D gene (5 bases). V was shortened by 3 bases and J by 6 bases, with 15 bases between the two germline ends. This CDR3 comprises 15 residues. CDR1 and CDR2 from the germline V gene are LNHDA and SQIVND (reference sequence). CDR3 DNA: TGTGCCAGTAGTATTGGCCCAGGGTTGGGCAATGAGCAGTTCTTC. Translated, it gives CASSIGPGLGNEQFF.

V usage is TRBV5-1 and J usage is TRBJ2-3; TRBD1 aligns across 7 bases. The CDR3 has 15 amino acids. With V trimmed by 0 bases and J by 4 bases, 5 bases remained unmatched. Germline V gene data show CDR1 as SGHRS and CDR2 as YFSETQ. The CDR3 DNA is TGCGCCAGCAGCTTGGACAGGGGTAGCGCAGATACGCAGTATTTT. Its translation: CASSLDRGSADTQYF.

The chain has TRBV11-1 and TRBJ1-2; 9 positions agree with TRBD1. Germline V lookup: CDR1 SGHAT, CDR2 FQDESV (reference sequence). CDR3 length equals 16 residues. J lost 4 bases, V lost 5 bases, and 11 bases had no gene match. CDR3 sequence (DNA): TGTGCCAGCAGCATCGACAGGGGGGTATTCGGCTATGGCTACACCTTC. This sequence encodes CASSIDRGVFGYGYTF.

This sequence joins TRBV19 and TRBJ2-7; the D gene is possibly TRBD1 (5 bases). V was shortened by 7 bases and J by 3 bases, with 16 bases between the two germline ends. This CDR3 is 14 amino acids long. Germline V gene sequence: CDR1 LNHDA, CDR2 SQIVND (reference sequence). CDR3 coding DNA: TGTGCCAGTATCCCAGCAGGGCTCCTCTACGAGCAGTACTTC. It translates to CASIPAGLLYEQYF.

V gene TRBV6-5 combines with J gene TRBJ1-1; D ambiguous. V was shortened by 2 bases and J by 4 bases, with 14 bases between the two germline ends. CDR3 length: 15 amino acids. Per germline, CDR1 MNHEY and CDR2 SVGAGI. CDR3 sequence: CASSYVWGSGTEAFF. The CDR3 region has the DNA TGTGCCAGCAGTTACGTTTGGGGAAGTGGCACTGAAGCTTTCTTT.

A note on this clone: This same CDR3 is encoded by further DNA sequences in the sample. This rearrangement joins TRBV20-1 to TRBJ2-5; a possible D gene is TRBD2 (5 bases). Trimming cost V 5 bases and J 4 bases, with 5 bases left between them. This CDR3 has 10 residues. Germline values: CDR1 DFQATT, CDR2 SNEGSKA (reference sequence). CDR3 DNA: TGCAGTGCTGGAGGAGAGACCCAGTACTTC. Its protein is CSAGGETQYF.

This chain joins TRBV5-5 and TRBJ1-2; D is undetermined. Trimming left V 4 bases short and J 5 bases short, with 12 bases between. Germline V gene sequence: CDR1 SGHKS, CDR2 YYEKEE (reference sequence). The CDR3 covers 13 residues. The chain's CDR3 is CASSLGLGYGYTF. The CDR3 DNA reads as TGTGCCAGCAGCCTAGGCCTGGGATATGGCTACACCTTC. Based on the CDR3 plus reference TRBV5-5 and TRBJ1-2, the full variable domain is DAGVTQSPTHLIKTRGQQVTLRCSPISGHKSVSWYQQVLGQGPQFIFQYYEKEERGRGNFPDRFSARQFPNYSSELNVNALLLGDSALYLCASSLGLGYGYTFGSGTRLTVV.

This rearrangement joins TRBV30 to TRBJ2-3; perhaps TRBD1 as D (7 bases). The germline CDR1 and CDR2 sequences are GTSNPN and SVGIG (reference sequence). The V end was cut by 4 bases, the J end by 2 bases, with 16 bases between. The CDR3 totals 15 residues. CDR3 DNA sequence: TGTGCCTGGACCCAGCAGGGGGGATTCACAGATACGCAGTATTTT. It specifies CAWTQQGGFTDTQYF.

The rearrangement links TRBV4-3 to TRBJ1-2, with D perhaps TRBD1 (5 bases). The V end was cut by 1 base, the J end by 4 bases, with 10 bases between. The CDR3 is 14 residues long. CDR1 LGHNA and CDR2 YSLEER come from the germline V gene. In nucleotides, the CDR3 is TGCGCCAGCAGCCAAGGACGGGGGTTCTATGGCTACACCTTC. Translation gives CASSQGRGFYGYTF.

The genes are TRBV27 and TRBJ2-3; D call uncertain. CDR1 MNHEY and CDR2 SMNVEV come from the germline V gene (reference sequence). CDR3 length equals 17 residues. Trimming shortened V by 5 bases and J by 6 bases, and 24 bases separated the two germline ends. The CDR3 region is CASSRSPSRQIGDTQYF. DNA of the CDR3: TGTGCCAGCAGTCGATCCCCGAGTCGGCAAATCGGCGATACGCAGTATTTT.

The rearrangement uses TRBV5-5 and TRBJ2-1, with 9 positions matching TRBD2. The CDR3 is 15 residues long. CDR1 is SGHKS and CDR2 is YYEKEE in the germline V gene (reference sequence). V trimming: 1 base; J trimming: 6 bases; junction bases outside the gene matches: 5. CDR3 nucleotides: TGTGCCAGCAGCTTGTGGACTAGCGCAGGCAATGAGCAGTTCTTC. Translation: CASSLWTSAGNEQFF.